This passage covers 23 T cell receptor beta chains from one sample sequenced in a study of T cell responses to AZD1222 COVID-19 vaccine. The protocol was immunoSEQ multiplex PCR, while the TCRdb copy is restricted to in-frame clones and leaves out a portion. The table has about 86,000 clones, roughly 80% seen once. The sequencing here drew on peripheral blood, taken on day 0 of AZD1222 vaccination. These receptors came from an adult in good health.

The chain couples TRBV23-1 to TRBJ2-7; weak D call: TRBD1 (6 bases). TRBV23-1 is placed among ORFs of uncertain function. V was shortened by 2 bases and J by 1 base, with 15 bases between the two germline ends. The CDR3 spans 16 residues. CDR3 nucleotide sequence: TGCGCCAGCAGTCAAACAGGGACCGAGAATTCCTACGAGCAGTACTTC. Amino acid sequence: CASSQTGTENSYEQYF.

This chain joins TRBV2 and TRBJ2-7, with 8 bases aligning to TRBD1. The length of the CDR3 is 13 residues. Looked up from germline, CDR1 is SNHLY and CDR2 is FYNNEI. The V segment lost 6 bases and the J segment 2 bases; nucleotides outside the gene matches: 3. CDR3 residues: CASRTTGAYEQYF. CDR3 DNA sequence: TGTGCCAGCAGGACGACAGGGGCCTACGAGCAGTACTTC.

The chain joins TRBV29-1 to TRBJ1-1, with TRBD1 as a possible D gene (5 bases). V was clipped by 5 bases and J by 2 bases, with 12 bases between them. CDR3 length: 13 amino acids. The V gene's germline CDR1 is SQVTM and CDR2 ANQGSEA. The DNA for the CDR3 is TGCAGCGTTATCGGACAACCCAACACTGAAGCTTTCTTT. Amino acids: CSVIGQPNTEAFF.

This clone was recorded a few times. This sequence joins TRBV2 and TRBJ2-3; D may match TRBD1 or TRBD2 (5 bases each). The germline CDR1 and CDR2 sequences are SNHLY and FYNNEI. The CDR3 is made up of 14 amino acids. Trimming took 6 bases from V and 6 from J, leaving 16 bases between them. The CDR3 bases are TGTGCCAGCAGGGGGCGGGCATACGAGGATACGCAGTATTTT. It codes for CASRGRAYEDTQYF. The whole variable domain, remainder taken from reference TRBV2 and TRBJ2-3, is EPEVTQTPSHQVTQMGQEVILRCVPISNHLYFYWYRQILGQKVEFLVSFYNNEISEKSEIFDDQFSVERPDGSNFTLKIRSTKLEDSAMYFCASRGRAYEDTQYFGPGTRLTVL.

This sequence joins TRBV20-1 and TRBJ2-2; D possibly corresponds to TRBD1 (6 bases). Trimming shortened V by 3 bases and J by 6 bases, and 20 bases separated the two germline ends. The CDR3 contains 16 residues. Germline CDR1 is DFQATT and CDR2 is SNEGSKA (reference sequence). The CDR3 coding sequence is TGCAGTGCTAGTAACACTAGGGGGAGTACCGCCGGGGAGCTGTTTTTT. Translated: CSASNTRGSTAGELFF.

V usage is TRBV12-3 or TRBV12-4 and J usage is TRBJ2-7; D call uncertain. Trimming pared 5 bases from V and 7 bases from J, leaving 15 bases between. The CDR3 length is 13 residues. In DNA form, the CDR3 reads TGTGCCAGCAGTCCAGGAGCAGCCGGGGAGCAGTACTTC. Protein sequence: CASSPGAAGEQYF.

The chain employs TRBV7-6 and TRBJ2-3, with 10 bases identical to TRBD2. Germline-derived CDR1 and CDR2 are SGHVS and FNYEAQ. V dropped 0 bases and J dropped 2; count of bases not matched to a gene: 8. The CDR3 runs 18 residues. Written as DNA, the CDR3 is TGTGCCAGCAGCTTAGCGCCCGCAGCGGGAGGGGCCACAGATACGCAGTATTTT. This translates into CASSLAPAAGGATDTQYF.

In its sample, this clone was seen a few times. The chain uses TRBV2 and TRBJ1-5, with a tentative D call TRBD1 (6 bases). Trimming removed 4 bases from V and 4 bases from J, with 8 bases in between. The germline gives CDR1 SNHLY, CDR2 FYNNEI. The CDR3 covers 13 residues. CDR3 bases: TGTGCCAGCAGTGGTACAGGGAATCAGCCCCAGCATTTT. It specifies CASSGTGNQPQHF.

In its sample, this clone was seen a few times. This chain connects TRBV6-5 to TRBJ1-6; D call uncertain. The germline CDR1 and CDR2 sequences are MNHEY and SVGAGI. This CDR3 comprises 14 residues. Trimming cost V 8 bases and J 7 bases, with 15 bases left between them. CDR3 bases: TGTGCCAGCGCCCTGGACGGACTAAATTCACCCCTCCACTTT. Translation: CASALDGLNSPLHF.

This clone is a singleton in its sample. The chain's CDR3 is CAISDTRGSRPQHF. DNA of the CDR3: TGTGCCATCAGTGATACTCGGGGGAGCAGGCCCCAGCATTTT. The J gene is TRBJ1-5, the V gene TRBV10-3, with D maybe TRBD1 (5 bases). This CDR3 contains 14 residues. The V gene's germline CDR1 is ENHRY and CDR2 SYGVKD. V gave up 3 bases and J gave up 9 bases, with 15 bases separating them.

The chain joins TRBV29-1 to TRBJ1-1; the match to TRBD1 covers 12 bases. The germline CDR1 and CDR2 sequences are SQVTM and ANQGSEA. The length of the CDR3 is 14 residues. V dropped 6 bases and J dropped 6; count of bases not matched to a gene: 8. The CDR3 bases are TGCAGCGTGAAACCGGGACAGGGGGCCTCTGAAGCTTTCTTT. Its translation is CSVKPGQGASEAFF.

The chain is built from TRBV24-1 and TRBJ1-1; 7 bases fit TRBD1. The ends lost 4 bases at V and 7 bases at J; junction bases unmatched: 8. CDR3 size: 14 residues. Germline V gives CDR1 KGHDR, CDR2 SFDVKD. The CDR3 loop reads CATSDSGRDSEAFF. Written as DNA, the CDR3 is TGTGCCACCAGTGACTCAGGCCGGGACAGTGAAGCTTTCTTT.

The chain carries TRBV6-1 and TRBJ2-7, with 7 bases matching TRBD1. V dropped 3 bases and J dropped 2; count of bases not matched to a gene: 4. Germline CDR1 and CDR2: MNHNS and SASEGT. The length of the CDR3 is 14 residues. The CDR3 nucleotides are TGTGCCAGCAGTGACAGGGGGAACGCCTACGAGCAGTACTTC. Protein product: CASSDRGNAYEQYF.

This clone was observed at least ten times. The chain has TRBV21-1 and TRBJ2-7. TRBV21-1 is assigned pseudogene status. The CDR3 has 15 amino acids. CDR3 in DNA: TGTGCCAGCAGCAAAGTGGGGACGAAATCCTACGAGCAGTACTTC. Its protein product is CASSKVGTKSYEQYF.

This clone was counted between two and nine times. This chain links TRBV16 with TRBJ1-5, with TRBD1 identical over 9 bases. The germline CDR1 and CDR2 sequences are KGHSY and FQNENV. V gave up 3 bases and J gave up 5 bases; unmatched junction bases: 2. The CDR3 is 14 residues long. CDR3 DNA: TGTGCCAGCAGCCAGGACAGGGGTTATCAGCCCCAGCATTTT. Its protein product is CASSQDRGYQPQHF. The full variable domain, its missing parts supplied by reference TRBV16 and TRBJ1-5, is GEEVAQTPKHLVRGEGQKAKLYCAPIKGHSYVFWYQQVLKNEFKFLISFQNENVFDETGMPKERFSAKCLPNSPCSLEIQATKLEDSAVYFCASSQDRGYQPQHFGDGTRLSIL.

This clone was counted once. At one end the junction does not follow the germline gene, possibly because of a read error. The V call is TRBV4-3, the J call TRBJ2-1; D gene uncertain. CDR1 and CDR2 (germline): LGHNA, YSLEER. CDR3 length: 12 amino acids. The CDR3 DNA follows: TGCGCCGGCAGCCATGTAGAAAATGAGCAGTTCTTC. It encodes CAGSHVENEQFF.

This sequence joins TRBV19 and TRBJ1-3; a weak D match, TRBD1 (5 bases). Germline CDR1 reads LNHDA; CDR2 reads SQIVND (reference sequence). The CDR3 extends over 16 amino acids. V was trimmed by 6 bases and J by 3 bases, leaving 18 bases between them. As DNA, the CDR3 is TGTGCCAGTAGCCGAAGTGGACAATCGGTTGGAAACACCATATATTTT. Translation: CASSRSGQSVGNTIYF.

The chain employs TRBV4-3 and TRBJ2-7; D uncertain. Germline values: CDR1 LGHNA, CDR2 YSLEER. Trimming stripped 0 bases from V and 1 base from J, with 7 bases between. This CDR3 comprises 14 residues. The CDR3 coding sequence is TGCGCCAGCAGCCAAGAAAAGATTTCCTACGAGCAGTACTTC. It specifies CASSQEKISYEQYF.

In DNA form, the CDR3 reads TGTGCCAGCAGCTTAGCGCCGGGACAGAGCTCTGGAAACACCATATATTTT. Amino acid sequence: CASSLAPGQSSGNTIYF. This chain connects TRBV7-6 to TRBJ1-3, with 7 bases identical to TRBD1. This CDR3 comprises 17 residues. With 0 bases clipped from V and 0 bases from J, the junction kept 5 bases outside the gene matches. Germline V gives CDR1 SGHVS, CDR2 FNYEAQ.

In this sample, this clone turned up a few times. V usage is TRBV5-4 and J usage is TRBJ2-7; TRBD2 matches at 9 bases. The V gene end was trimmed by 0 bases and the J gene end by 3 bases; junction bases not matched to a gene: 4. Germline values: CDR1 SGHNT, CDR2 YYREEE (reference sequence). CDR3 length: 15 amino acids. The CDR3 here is CASSLVGGRGYEQYF. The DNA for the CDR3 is TGTGCCAGCAGCTTGGTTGGCGGGAGGGGCTACGAGCAGTACTTC.

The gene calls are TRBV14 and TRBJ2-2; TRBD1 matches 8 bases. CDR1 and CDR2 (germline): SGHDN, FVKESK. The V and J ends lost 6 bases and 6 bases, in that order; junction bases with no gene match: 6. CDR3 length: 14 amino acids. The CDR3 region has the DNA TGTGCCAGCAGTCGGACAGGGCGAGCCGGGGAGCTGTTTTTT. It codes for CASSRTGRAGELFF.

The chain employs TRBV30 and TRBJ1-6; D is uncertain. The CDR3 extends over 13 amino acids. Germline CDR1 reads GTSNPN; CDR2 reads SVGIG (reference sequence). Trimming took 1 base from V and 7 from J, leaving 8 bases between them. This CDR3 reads CAWSEQTNSPLHF. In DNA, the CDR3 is TGTGCCTGGAGTGAACAGACGAATTCACCCCTCCACTTT.

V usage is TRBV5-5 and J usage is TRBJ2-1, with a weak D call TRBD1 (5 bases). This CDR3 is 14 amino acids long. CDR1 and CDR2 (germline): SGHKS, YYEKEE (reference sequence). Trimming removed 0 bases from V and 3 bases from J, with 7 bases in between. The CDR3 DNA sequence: TGTGCCAGCAGCTTGGAGGACATCTACAATGAGCAGTTCTTC. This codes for CASSLEDIYNEQFF.